The clone carrying this TCR beta chain was observed a handful of times. Preparation of the TCRbeta library involved a method that used unique molecular identifiers. A single record per CDR3 protein comes from TCRdb applying MiXCR to the PCR reads. Seen here are hundreds of thousands of distinct CDR3 sequences, 16% observed once, and the top ten hold approximately 1%. The source of the sample is a study of T-cell reconstitution after alpha-beta-depleted transplantation in children. The specimen was PBMCs from the stem cell graft donor, collected from the stem cell graft. This receptor was taken from a human donor who donated a stem cell graft to a child with acute myeloid leukemia.

The CDR3 DNA follows: TGCGCCAGAATGACGGGGGATGAGCAGTTCTTC. As protein: CARMTGDEQFF. The chain carries TRBV5-1 and TRBJ2-1; a possible D gene is TRBD2 (6 bases). Trimming shortened V by 8 bases and J by 8 bases, and 11 bases separated the two germline ends. Germline V CDR1 and CDR2: SGHRS, YFSETQ. The CDR3 extends over 11 amino acids. The full variable domain, in which reference TRBV5-1 and TRBJ2-1 provide the parts outside the CDR3, is KAGVTQTPRYLIKTRGQQVTLSCSPISGHRSVSWYQQTPGQGLQFLFEYFSETQRNKGNFPGRFSGRQFSNSRSEMNVSTLELGDSALYLCARMTGDEQFFGPGTRLTVL.